A single sample is the source of the 15 T cell receptor beta chains below, sequenced in a study of blood T cell repertoires in COVID-19. Measured with immunoSEQ multiplex PCR; TCRdb has only the in-frame clones, and not every one. The sample lists about 83,000 clones, about 90% seen once, with 45% in the top ten. The sequencing input was peripheral blood. The receptors shown here come from a human donor in a cohort sampled during active COVID-19.

The chain has TRBV19 and TRBJ1-5; D remains ambiguous. V was trimmed by 3 bases and J by 6 bases, leaving 6 bases between them. Germline V lookup: CDR1 LNHDA, CDR2 SQIVND (reference sequence). The CDR3 is made up of 12 amino acids. The CDR3 loop reads CASSMRFQPQHF. In nucleotides, the CDR3 is TGTGCCAGTAGTATGCGTTTTCAGCCCCAGCATTTT.

This sequence joins TRBV20-1 and TRBJ1-4; maybe TRBD1 (6 bases). Trimming shortened V by 3 bases and J by 6 bases, and 11 bases separated the two germline ends. Germline-derived CDR1 and CDR2 are DFQATT and SNEGSKA (reference sequence). This CDR3 spans 13 amino acids. The CDR3 is CSASSTGDEKLFF. DNA of the CDR3: TGCAGTGCTAGTTCGACAGGAGATGAAAAACTGTTTTTT.

This clone was observed a handful of times. Other DNA sequences in the sample encode the same CDR3. In DNA, the CDR3 is TGTGCCAGCAGTCGTCTAGCGGGAATAGGCGAGACCCAGTACTTC. It specifies CASSRLAGIGETQYF. V usage is TRBV6-2 or TRBV6-3 and J usage is TRBJ2-5; 9 bases are a match to TRBD2. The V gene's germline CDR1 is MNHEY and CDR2 SVGEGT. V lost 5 bases and J lost 5; bases outside the gene matches: 9. The CDR3 sequence is 15 residues long.

The genes are TRBV12-3 or TRBV12-4 and TRBJ1-1; a weak D match, TRBD1 (6 bases). The CDR3 runs to 12 residues. The V end was cut by 5 bases, the J end by 5 bases, with 9 bases between. CDR3 residues: CASSNRVTEAFF. DNA of the CDR3: TGTGCCAGCAGTAACAGGGTTACTGAAGCTTTCTTT.

The chain is built from TRBV6-2 or TRBV6-3 and TRBJ2-5; 8 bases are shared with TRBD1. CDR3 size: 15 residues. V was pared by 0 bases and J by 0 bases, with 0 bases of the junction left unmatched. In germline, CDR1 is MNHEY, CDR2 SVGEGT. CDR3 in amino acids: CASSYSTGDQETQYF. The CDR3 region has the DNA TGTGCCAGCAGTTACTCGACAGGGGACCAAGAGACCCAGTACTTC.

The chain links TRBV5-5 to TRBJ1-4, with D possibly TRBD1 on 6 matching bases. The CDR3 sequence is 14 residues long. The germline V gene has CDR1 SGHKS and CDR2 YYEKEE (reference sequence). V gave up 6 bases and J gave up 5 bases, with 14 bases separating them. The CDR3 bases are TGTGCCAGCACCCCTCGGACAGTAAATGAAAAACTGTTTTTT. This sequence encodes CASTPRTVNEKLFF.

The V gene is TRBV9, the J gene TRBJ1-2, with D perhaps TRBD1 (6 bases). The CDR3 loop spans 12 amino acids. The germline V and J ends were trimmed by 5 bases and 1 base, with 6 bases remaining between them. The germline V gene has CDR1 SGDLS and CDR2 YYNGEE. In nucleotides, the CDR3 is TGTGCCAGCAGACAGGGTAACTATGGCTACACCTTC. As protein: CASRQGNYGYTF.

The rearrangement links TRBV9 to TRBJ2-5; 9 bases are shared with TRBD2. Germline V CDR1 and CDR2: SGDLS, YYNGEE. The J segment lost 6 bases and the V segment lost 0 bases, leaving 9 bases of the junction unmatched. The CDR3 sequence is 16 residues long. This chain's CDR3 is CASSVGGSGSSKTQYF. In nucleotides, the CDR3 is TGTGCCAGCAGCGTAGGTGGTAGCGGGAGTTCAAAGACCCAGTACTTC.

The chain carries TRBV29-1 and TRBJ1-1; D gene ambiguous. With 1 base removed from V and 0 bases from J, the gap between germline ends came to 6 bases. CDR1 is SQVTM and CDR2 is ANQGSEA in the germline V gene. The length of the CDR3 is 13 residues. The CDR3 bases are TGCAGCGTTGAAGGGCAGATGAACACTGAAGCTTTCTTT. Protein: CSVEGQMNTEAFF.

The chain links TRBV5-5 to TRBJ2-2, with D perhaps matching TRBD1 (6 bases). Trimming cost V 3 bases and J 4 bases, with 10 bases left between them. This CDR3 has 14 residues. Looked up from germline, CDR1 is SGHKS and CDR2 is YYEKEE (reference sequence). CDR3: CASSSLQGTGELFF. In nucleotides, the CDR3 is TGTGCCAGCAGCTCTTTACAGGGCACCGGGGAGCTGTTTTTT.

The rearrangement links TRBV5-1 to TRBJ2-2; 8 bases fit TRBD2. V shed 5 bases and J 3 bases; nucleotides not matched to a gene: 6. Germline values: CDR1 SGHRS, CDR2 YFSETQ. The CDR3 runs to 15 residues. The CDR3 sequence is CASRAGVYDTGELFF. In DNA, the CDR3 is TGCGCCAGCAGAGCGGGAGTGTATGACACCGGGGAGCTGTTTTTT.

The chain uses TRBV6-2 or TRBV6-3 and TRBJ2-3; TRBD2 matches 7 bases. This CDR3 spans 13 amino acids. Trimming at V came to 0 bases and at J to 10 bases, leaving 4 bases not matched to a gene. Germline V gene lookup returns CDR1 MNHEY and CDR2 SVGEGT. In DNA, the CDR3 is TGTGCCAGCAGTTACTCGAGTGGGAGGGCGCAGTATTTT. Amino acid sequence: CASSYSSGRAQYF.

The chain couples TRBV5-6 to TRBJ2-5; 7 bases align to TRBD1. There are 15 residues in the CDR3. Germline V gene lookup returns CDR1 SGHDT and CDR2 YYEEEE. With V trimmed by 0 bases and J by 5 bases, 7 bases remained unmatched. The CDR3 DNA follows: TGTGCCAGCAGCTTGGGGCTAGGGGGCGGGGAGACCCAGTACTTC. Its translation: CASSLGLGGGETQYF. Combining the CDR3 with reference TRBV5-6 and TRBJ2-5 gives the whole variable domain DAGVTQSPTHLIKTRGQQVTLRCSPKSGHDTVSWYQQALGQGPQFIFQYYEEEERQRGNFPDRFSGHQFPNYSSELNVNALLLGDSALYLCASSLGLGGGETQYFGPGTRLLVL.

The chain employs TRBV5-1 and TRBJ2-7; a weak D match, TRBD2 (5 bases). Trimming removed 5 bases from V and 5 bases from J, with 8 bases in between. This CDR3 region has 11 residues. Per the germline V gene, CDR1 is SGHRS and CDR2 is YFSETQ. In DNA, the CDR3 is TGCGCCAGCAGAGAGGGCCACGAGCAGTACTTC. Its translation: CASREGHEQYF.

The chain recombines TRBV19 with TRBJ1-5; no firm D call. The V and J ends lost 9 bases and 4 bases respectively, with 16 bases between them. CDR1 LNHDA and CDR2 SQIVND come from the germline V gene (reference sequence). The CDR3 sequence is 14 residues long. The CDR3 loop is CASRRGRENQPQHF. The CDR3, as DNA: TGTGCCAGCCGACGAGGACGGGAAAATCAGCCCCAGCATTTT.